Given below is one TCR beta chain in context. Which antigen it targets is not known. No per-base quality is available; no much larger clone lies one base away. In total, approximately 700 healthy bone marrow donors made up the cohort. Cohort members were all nominally healthy when sampled, although unrecorded immune exposures were likely present. The donor was CMV seropositive and was included in the group of almost 300 seropositive cohort members. Every donor gave a peripheral blood sample, and the peripheral blood mononuclear cells from that sample were used for TCR beta sequencing. The Qiagen DNeasy Blood Extraction Kit was used to extract genomic DNA from the blood cell samples. This entry belongs to a study of cytomegalovirus exposure and HLA in healthy donors (TCRdb year 2017). Some background on the complete study: An earlier analysis of roughly 610 of the donors reported about 300 Gb of sequence data and approximately 120 million unique TCR beta sequences obtained from about 180 million T cells. An early release that covered 640 HLA-typed donors contained around 300 gigabases of sequencing data and approximately 85 million unique TCR sequences. Of the roughly 400 genotyped donors, less than 90% were placed in the genetic ancestry cluster associated with self-reported Caucasian donors. The study was designed to test whether signatures of past pathogen exposure could be identified by cataloging public T cell receptors. Using immunosequencing, the study profiled T cell repertoires from fewer than 850 subjects and related those repertoires to cytomegalovirus serostatus. Along with the approximately 650-subject first cohort, a separate validation cohort of some 130 different subjects was used. To predict cytomegalovirus infection status, the study combined high-throughput TCR immunosequencing, statistical association of individual TCRs with disease status, and machine learning. To study patterns of TCR occurrence, a later analysis re-analyzed previously published TCR beta repertoires from under 750 donors and added high-resolution HLA genotyping. The later analysis used no new phenotypic data to find candidate immune exposures, relying instead on TCR beta sequences and their occurrence across donors. To decide whether each TCR beta V gene segment behaved as functional or pseudogenic, an earlier analysis of some 570 of the donors relied on high-throughput TCR beta sequencing. Donor age, sex, ethnicity and CMV serostatus were collected together with the repertoire data. Genome-wide SNP genotypes for about three fifths of the roughly 670 donors were used in a later genetic analysis, which treated that subset as a discovery cohort. Every discovery cohort repertoire had been produced on one sequencing platform. HLA typing covered class I and class II loci at four-digit resolution. Typing coverage differed by locus: A, B, C, DRB1 and DQB1 were typed in roughly 620-640 donors, DQA1 in about 510, DPA1 in approximately 610, and DPB1 in just under 490. Because of strong linkage in the cohort, roughly five DR-DQ haplotypes were treated as single units for association and clustering. Among about 370 genotyped donors of the cohort, an average of around 250,000 unique TCR beta nucleotide sequences was sequenced per donor, of which 15% to 20% were non-productive. Overall study results and their limits: A cluster of highly shared sequence variants was judged likely to represent a technical artifact of the sequencing pipeline. The presence/absence analyses assumed that sequencing depth was roughly uniform across donors, and that assumption may not be true. For the cohort, immune exposure information was limited to CMV serostatus. According to a later analysis, parvovirus B19, influenza, CMV and Epstein-Barr virus appeared linked to several top co-occurrence clusters. Cytomegalovirus status was reported to be diagnosed by the classifier with high specificity and sensitivity in both the original and validation cohorts. A few of the identified cytomegalovirus-associated TCR beta chains were confirmed in vitro to be specific for cytomegalovirus antigens. In a later analysis, HLA-associated TCR beta chains were found to be more clonally expanded and to have lower generation probabilities than equally common non-associated chains. Linkage disequilibrium might explain the correlated functional status among segregating V segments, but an unknown experimental factor could not be ruled out. In a later analysis, most CMV-associated TCR beta chains were found to appear HLA-restricted, with HLA associations seemingly driven largely by CMV exposure. Specific HLA alleles were associated with 15,000 to 20,000 TCR beta sequences at a false discovery rate of 0.05 in a later analysis. A further reported finding was that TCR beta sequences accurately predicted the HLA-A and HLA-B alleles for most subjects in the first cohort. It was suggested by the authors that the approach could potentially be generalized to other disease states and immunological phenotypes. Because counts were too low, about 15 rarely observed V segments, including chromosome 9 orphons, were left out of the earlier analysis of some 640 of the donors. When HLA alleles, especially DR and DQ, strongly co-occurred, attributing TCR associations to individual alleles was difficult. According to a later analysis, TCR association rates differed among HLA loci, with DRB1 alleles showing the most associated TCRs and HLA-C alleles showing the fewest. This cohort had only TCR beta chains sequenced, and the lack of alpha or paired-chain data limited which features could be detected. The study gave a list of around 170 TCR beta chains associated with cytomegalovirus. Because HLA typing was missing for some donors at each locus, association tests included only the typed subset. In a later genetic analysis, fewer N-insertions in productive TCRs were reported among donors in an Asian-associated ancestry cluster than the roughly 700-donor mean. Most TCR sequences were seen in very few donors, while some public TCRs were found in many individuals. An earlier analysis of approximately 590 of the donors showed that most TCR beta V segments appeared in productive rearrangements either about 87% or about 30% of the time, which broadly matched IMGT annotations. V-gene and J-gene trimming of TCR beta chains was associated with a missense DCLRE1C variant in a later genetic analysis, and the association was replicated in an independent cohort.

Libraries were prepared through the immunoSEQ multiplex PCR assay. The multiplex PCR relied on a mix of 60 forward primers for TCR Vbeta segments and 13 reverse primers for TCR Jbeta segments. A multiplex PCR assay on genomic DNA amplified the CDR3 region of rearranged TCR beta genes. The amplified TCR beta libraries were sequenced on the Illumina HiSeq System as 87-base-pair reads. The study's processing was this. Across the 670 or so repertoires, a later analysis counted tens of millions of unique TCR beta chains, roughly 11 million of which were shared by at least two donors. Raw reads were error-corrected and collapsed into unique sequences with a nearest-neighbor algorithm that merged closely related sequences to remove PCR and sequencing errors. Alignment of CDR3 sequences to IMGT reference sequences was used to assign V, D and J gene segments. For a sequence to be retained, a match of at least six nucleotides was required to both a V gene segment and a J gene segment. A rearrangement counted as productive if the CDR3 had no stop codons and remained in frame with V and J, and every other rearrangement counted as non-productive. CDR3 was defined by IMGT convention, running from the second conserved V-encoded cysteine to the conserved J-encoded phenylalanine. The earlier analysis of about 620 of the donors excluded sequences that lacked an unambiguous match to a single V gene segment. In an earlier analysis of a few hundred of the donors, a V segment was called functional when productive rearrangements were above 56.7%, and segregating when the standard deviation between donors exceeded 5%. To diagnose cytomegalovirus status from the catalog of TCR beta chain sequences, a statistical classification framework was built. In a later analysis, TCR nucleotide sequences were compared against IMGT/GENE-DB human TR gene sequences so that V and J genes could be assigned. A later analysis assigned CDR3 sequences and most-parsimonious VDJ recombination scenarios with the TCRdist pipeline. In a later analysis, every TCR beta chain was defined by the combination of its CDR3 amino acid sequence and its V-gene family, and reads without a unique V-gene family were dropped. In a later analysis, a few hundred highly shared, low-generation-probability nucleotide sequences were removed to address suspected cross-contamination and a sequencing artifact. For each public chain, a later analysis derived a clonal expansion index from normalized ranks of inferred template counts within each repertoire. In a later analysis, generation probabilities were computed using a VDJ recombination model fitted to out-of-frame rearrangements, and the results were checked against IGoR. In a later analysis, TCR-TCR, TCR-HLA and TCR-CMV co-occurrence was scored with hypergeometric tests, and a repertoire-size bias correction was applied to TCR pairs. In a later analysis, false discovery rates were estimated by permuting HLA or CMV assignments 20 times. A later analysis grouped co-occurring TCRs with DBSCAN, adding TCRdist sequence similarity when clustering within HLA-allele-positive subsets. Repertoires with fewer than 30,000 or more than 120,000 public chains, plus five repertoires with anomalous nucleotide sharing, were excluded from co-occurrence clustering. Held by TCRdb, this immuneACCESS table contains in-frame sequences only and omits some clones. Under half of the omission traces to an unresolved V gene where checked; the cause of the rest is unknown. From that table come the V and J calls and clone size; the DNA was used to work out D and trimming. This sample gives tens of thousands of clones in total; roughly 63% of them show up just once. 20% to 25% of the sample is held by the ten biggest clonotypes.

The sample comprised PBMCs. The sequence was obtained from a woman in her 50s in good health and CMV-seropositive.

The DNA is TGTGCCAGCTCACCACAGGGGGTAGGCACTGAAGCTTTCTTT. Its translation reads: CASSPQGVGTEAFF. The rearrangement combines TRBV18 with TRBJ1-1, and the D gene may be TRBD1, 6 bases matching. The germline V gene yields KGHSH for CDR1 and LQKENI for CDR2. V is shortened by 1 base, J by 4 bases, and the region joining them spans 10 bases. Taken from cysteine to phenylalanine, the CDR3 has 14 residues. The only DNA kept is the CDR3, 42 bases in frame from the first base.